This paragraph reports one T cell receptor beta chain. The antigen this receptor binds is unknown. Nothing much larger sits one base from this clone, and base qualities are not available. The data derive from a study of prognosis after radiotherapy for stage I lung cancer (TCRdb year 2021). About the study as a whole: Between April 2018 and January 2019, roughly 20 patients with stage I NSCLC were enrolled in Nanjing, China. This study profiled peripheral blood TCR beta repertoires from stage I NSCLC patients before and after stereotactic body radiotherapy and linked the repertoires to distant failure. Stage I lung tumors that were newly diagnosed and primary were found in fourteen patients, while a few patients had oligometastatic NSCLC after surgical resection of the primary tumor. All patients were regarded as medically inoperable, because of comorbidities in over 10 patients and refusal of surgery in roughly seven patients. The cohort was made up of 10 to 15 men and a handful of women, with a median age of approximately 74 years and an age range of 53 to 84 years. For each of the roughly 20 patients, one blood sample was taken before SBRT and one after, so the study sequenced around 40 samples in total. Distant metastases were developed by four of the 19 patients after SBRT, at a median of around seven months, whereas no significant progression was observed in the other 15 patients. Eleven to twelve patients had adenocarcinoma and seven had squamous cell carcinoma as the tumor histology. In every patient, SBRT was given without any concurrent therapy. Image-guided IMRT or VMAT was used to deliver SBRT in 3 to 5 fractions at a biologically effective dose of at least 100 Gy.

Points the paper makes about the study in general: Limitations of the study included a small cohort and short follow-up, and the study findings need independent validation. Post-SBRT Shannon entropy and its change from baseline were lower in patients who developed distant metastases; baseline Shannon entropy was not associated with metastases. A decrease in unique TCR clone counts was observed after SBRT (median 10,088 before versus fewer than 8,000 after; Wilcoxon paired P=0.011). No adjustment for multiple comparisons was applied to any of the reported P values. Differences in TRBV and TRBJ usage frequencies by metastasis status were reportedly observed in two V genes at baseline and in several V and two J genes after SBRT. Tumor specificity of expanded TCR clones was not determined.

Its CDR3 holds 16 amino acids, cysteine through phenylalanine. The kept DNA is CDR3 alone, 48 bases in frame from the first base. CDR1 and CDR2, looked up from the germline V gene (reference sequence), are LNHNV and YYDKDF. V trim: 0 bases; J trim: 7 bases; unmatched bases: 6. Two rounds of multiplex PCR were performed to amplify the TCR beta CDR3 region from genomic DNA. In the first PCR round, primers specific to each TRBV and TRBJ gene were used, and the primer sequences were filed in Chinese patent CN105087789A. Universal primers were used in the second round of PCR. The Roche High Pure PCR Template Preparation Kit was used to extract genomic DNA from frozen PBMCs. An Illumina HiSeq 3000 was used to sequence the libraries paired-end with 151 bp reads. The paper's processing steps were these. Raw reads lacking the multiplex PCR primer sequences were removed with CutAdapt. PEAR was used to merge high-quality paired reads into contigs. TRB V, D and J gene segments were assigned to each contig with MiXCR by alignment to reference sequences. CDR3 sequences were clustered by base quality and sequence similarity to remove sequencing errors. Shannon entropy normalized by the natural log of productive TCR sequence number was used as the measure of diversity. One minus Shannon entropy divided by the natural log of the number of unique clonotypes was used as the definition of clonality. The Youden index of ROC curves was used to select progression-free survival cut-offs for repertoire metrics, and analyses were performed in R 3.5.3. In TCRdb, the public reads were trimmed at Q25 with fastp and aligned with MiXCR, with productive beta chains retained. Rows are combined by CDR3 protein, so each entry shows the most common genes and DNA. These V and J calls are TCRdb output, not the study's own analysis. Here the sample has 15,000 to 20,000 distinct CDR3 sequences; around 29% occur a single time. The ten largest make up about a third of the sample.

All patients had node-negative disease on CT and PET/CT, and none had a history of other malignancies or had previously received chemotherapy or radiotherapy. Roughly 6.5 milliliters of peripheral venous blood were drawn into EDTA tubes at each of two time points. Ficoll-Paque Plus density-gradient centrifugation was used to isolate PBMCs. Right after collection, samples were kept at -80 degrees C until analysis. The clonotype originates from a donor at least 50 years old with non-small cell lung cancer. The rearranged segments are TRBV15 and TRBJ2-1, and TRBD2 aligns with 10 junction nucleotides. This material consisted of PBMCs, taken before or after stereotactic body radiation therapy (not recorded which). The nucleotide sequence is TGTGCCACCAGCAGAGATGGGCTAGCGGGAGCTAATGAGCAGTTCTTC. This is translated as CATSRDGLAGANEQFF.